A selection of T cell receptor beta chains follows, all from one sample in a study of T cell changes during pregnancy in multiple sclerosis. Profiled with immunoSEQ multiplex PCR; TCRdb holds only in-frame clones, not every one. The sample gives some 42,000 clones, 85% to 95% of which show up once; less than 0.75% is in the top ten. The sequences come from CD4+ T cells from peripheral blood mononuclear cells, collected in the third trimester of pregnancy. The receptor source for this set is a female donor with multiple sclerosis, enrolled in a pregnancy study. Both conserved end residues are part of each CDR3. A D gene is named only where the DNA matches it firmly. The listing skips clone size in some rows; elsewhere it reads once, few, many or a size class.

>TRBD1|TRBJ2-5|NA|TRBV5-6|16
CASSSQDRGGWETQYF
TGTGCCAGCAGCTCTCAGGACAGGGGAGGTTGGGAGACCCAGTACTTC
>TRBD1|TRBJ2-2|NA|TRBV6-5|16
CASSYSFTGQAGELFF
TGTGCCAGCAGTTACTCGTTCACAGGACAGGCCGGGGAGCTGTTTTTT
>NA|TRBJ1-1|NA|TRBV4-1|17
CASSPQSRWGGSTEAFF
TGCGCCAGCAGCCCACAAAGCCGGTGGGGAGGGTCCACTGAAGCTTTCTTT
>TRBD2|TRBJ2-1|NA|TRBV7-3|17
CASSLSASGRGGNEQFF
TGTGCCAGCAGCTTAAGTGCTAGCGGGAGGGGGGGCAATGAGCAGTTCTTC
>NA|TRBJ1-5|NA|TRBV19|15
CASSKGEGGNQPQHF
TGTGCCAGTAGTAAGGGGGAAGGGGGCAATCAGCCCCAGCATTTT
>TRBD1|TRBJ1-4|NA|TRBV5-1|17
CASSLGDRVQANEKLFF
TGCGCCAGCAGCTTGGGGGACAGGGTGCAAGCTAATGAAAAACTGTTTTTT
>NA|TRBJ1-1|NA|TRBV4-3|15
CASSQEGRGGTEAFF
TGCGCCAGCAGCCAAGAAGGGAGGGGGGGCACTGAAGCTTTCTTT
>TRBD2|TRBJ2-1|once|TRBV11-3|19
CASSLEGTSGSASYNEQFF
TGTGCCAGCAGCTTAGAGGGGACTAGCGGGAGCGCCTCCTACAATGAGCAGTTCTTC
>NA|TRBJ1-2|NA|TRBV4-1|15
CASSQGGGADYGYTF
TGCGCCAGCAGCCAAGGGGGGGGCGCGGACTATGGCTACACCTTC
>TRBD1|TRBJ1-4|NA|TRBV5-1|15
CASSVTGGAEEKLFF
TGCGCCAGCAGCGTGACAGGGGGCGCTGAGGAAAAACTGTTTTTT
>NA|TRBJ2-2|NA|TRBV6-5|15
CASSYLLRTAGELFF
TGTGCCAGCAGTTACCTACTACGGACAGCCGGGGAGCTGTTTTTT
>NA|TRBJ2-1|NA|TRBV4-1|15
CASNTKFGAYNEQFF
TGCGCCAGCAACACTAAATTTGGAGCCTACAATGAGCAGTTCTTC
>NA|TRBJ2-5|NA|TRBV18|16
CASSPLFTRAQETQYF
TGTGCCAGCTCACCCCTTTTTACGCGGGCCCAAGAGACCCAGTACTTC
>TRBD1|TRBJ1-5|NA|TRBV6-5|16
CASSYSGTGVTQPQHF
TGTGCCAGCAGTTACAGCGGGACAGGGGTAACTCAGCCCCAGCATTTT
>NA|TRBJ1-2|NA|TRBV5-1|15
CASSFPGRTNYGYTF
TGCGCCAGCAGCTTTCCAGGGCGAACTAACTATGGCTACACCTTC
>TRBD2|TRBJ2-3|NA|TRBV15|15
CATSREREKFNTQYF
TGTGCCACCAGCAGAGAGCGGGAGAAGTTTAATACGCAGTATTTT
>TRBD1|TRBJ2-2|NA|TRBV6-5|15
CASSPDRRQSGELFF
TGTGCCAGCAGCCCGGACAGGAGACAGTCCGGGGAGCTGTTTTTT
>TRBD1|TRBJ1-1|NA|TRBV4-2|15
CASSPRDREESEAFF
TGTGCCAGCAGCCCTAGGGACAGGGAAGAATCTGAAGCTTTCTTT
>NA|TRBJ1-1|few|TRBV9|13
CASSVSPTVEAFF
TGTGCCAGCAGCGTGAGTCCGACAGTCGAAGCTTTCTTT
>TRBD1|TRBJ2-3|NA|TRBV5-4|17
CASSSTGQGFRTDTQYF
TGTGCCAGCAGCTCGACGGGACAGGGATTTCGCACAGATACGCAGTATTTT
>TRBD2|TRBJ2-1|NA|TRBV5-4|15
CASSPGTSSYNEQFF
TGTGCCAGCTCCCCGGGGACTAGCAGTTACAATGAGCAGTTCTTC
>NA|TRBJ1-1|NA|TRBV5-4|12
CASSPPDTEAFF
TGTGCCAGCAGCCCCCCCGACACTGAAGCTTTCTTT
>TRBD1|TRBJ2-7|NA|TRBV5-1|12
CASSPDRDEQYF
TGCGCCAGCAGCCCGGACAGGGACGAGCAGTACTTC
>TRBD1|TRBJ1-4|NA|TRBV9|16
CASSVSGANRGEKLFF
TGTGCCAGCAGCGTTAGTGGTGCGAACAGGGGAGAAAAACTGTTTTTT
>NA|TRBJ2-1|NA|TRBV4-2|15
CASSRPESLDNEQFF
TGTGCCAGCAGCCGCCCCGAAAGCTTGGACAATGAGCAGTTCTTC
>TRBD2|TRBJ2-3|NA|TRBV2|16
CASTGLAGGNTDTQYF
TGTGCCAGCACCGGACTAGCGGGAGGGAACACAGATACGCAGTATTTT
>TRBD1|TRBJ1-5|NA|TRBV30|14
CAWSGQGWNQPQHF
TGTGCCTGGAGTGGACAGGGGTGGAATCAGCCCCAGCATTTT
>NA|TRBJ1-1|NA|TRBV5-4|18
CASSLDPARGREGTEAFF
TGTGCCAGCAGCTTGGATCCGGCTAGAGGCAGGGAGGGTACTGAAGCTTTCTTT
>TRBD2|TRBJ2-2|NA|TRBV9|19
CASSVLPGLAGALSGELFF
TGTGCCAGCAGCGTTCTTCCGGGACTAGCGGGGGCCTTGTCCGGGGAGCTGTTTTTT
>TRBD2|TRBJ2-7|NA|TRBV29-1|18
CSVESKTSGGLYSYEQYF
TGCAGCGTTGAGTCGAAGACTAGCGGGGGGTTATACTCCTACGAGCAGTACTTC
>NA|TRBJ2-5|NA|TRBV5-1|14
CASSLELAGETQYF
TGCGCCAGCAGCTTGGAACTAGCCGGAGAGACCCAGTACTTC
>NA|TRBJ1-1|NA|TRBV7-9|15
CASSLELGPSTEAFF
TGTGCCAGCAGCTTGGAACTCGGCCCTAGCACTGAAGCTTTCTTT
>TRBD1|TRBJ2-7|once|TRBV15|14
CATSRSQGAYEQYF
TGTGCCACCAGCAGAAGTCAGGGGGCCTACGAGCAGTACTTC
>NA|TRBJ1-5|NA|TRBV2|12
CASSVRGQPQHF
TGTGCCAGCAGTGTTCGGGGTCAGCCCCAGCATTTT
>NA|TRBJ1-2|once|TRBV10-3|16
CAISESKPPAGYGYTF
TGTGCCATCAGTGAGTCGAAGCCCCCGGCGGGCTATGGCTACACCTTC
>NA|TRBJ2-7|NA|TRBV7-9|12
CASSFSGPEQYF
TGTGCCAGCAGCTTCTCAGGGCCCGAGCAGTACTTC
>NA|TRBJ2-7|NA|TRBV28|13
CASSPAGPDEQYF
TGTGCCAGCTCCCCGGCGGGCCCGGACGAGCAGTACTTC
>TRBD1|TRBJ1-4|NA|TRBV5-1|15
CASSGTGTGSEKLFF
TGCGCCAGCAGCGGCACCGGGACAGGGTCGGAAAAACTGTTTTTT
>NA|TRBJ1-4|NA|TRBV6-6|13
CASSYQGWEKLFF
TGTGCCAGCAGTTACCAGGGTTGGGAAAAACTGTTTTTT
>TRBD1|TRBJ2-1|NA|TRBV5-1|14
CASSPGGVYNEQFF
TGCGCCAGCAGCCCAGGGGGTGTCTACAATGAGCAGTTCTTC
>NA|TRBJ1-2|NA|TRBV15|14
CATSSEVEIYGYTF
TGTGCCACCAGCAGCGAAGTAGAAATTTATGGCTACACCTTC
>TRBD1|TRBJ2-7|once|TRBV5-1|16
CASSTAPTGGSYEQYF
TGCGCCAGCAGCACCGCCCCTACAGGGGGATCCTACGAGCAGTACTTC
>NA|TRBJ2-1|NA|TRBV7-3|13
CASSSDTSGEQFF
TGTGCCAGCAGCTCCGATACTAGTGGCGAGCAGTTCTTC
>NA|TRBJ2-3|NA|TRBV6-5|14
CASSYSRSTDTQYF
TGTGCCAGCAGTTACTCTCGGTCCACAGATACGCAGTATTTT
>TRBD2|TRBJ2-1|NA|TRBV7-2|16
CASSSHTPLAGGPRFF
TGTGCCAGCAGCTCGCATACTCCACTAGCGGGGGGGCCGCGGTTCTTC
>NA|TRBJ2-5|NA|TRBV7-2|11
CASSPQETQYF
TGTGCCAGCAGCCCGCAAGAGACCCAGTACTTC